The entry below describes one T cell receptor beta chain. Germline lookup yields CDR1 MNHNY and CDR2 SVGAGI (reference sequence). With 4 bases removed from V and 1 base from J, the gap between germline ends came to 11 bases. This CDR3 contains 14 residues. Measured with immunoSEQ multiplex PCR; TCRdb has only the in-frame clones, and not every one. The repertoire holds about 100,000 clones, with 70% to 90% as singletons. This sample is part of a study of blood T cell repertoires in COVID-19. This rearrangement joins TRBV6-6 to TRBJ2-7, with D possibly being TRBD1 (6 bases). The specimen sequenced was peripheral blood. The sequence came from a human donor in a cohort sampled during active COVID-19. The CDR3 region has the DNA TGTGCCAGCAGTTTCCGGGACACTTCCTACGAGCAGTACTTC. As protein: CASSFRDTSYEQYF.